This is a list of T cell receptor beta chains from one sample in a study of OX40 agonist ivuxolimab in advanced cancers. Clones were read by immunoSEQ multiplex PCR, and TCRdb kept only the in-frame ones, dropping some. The table includes some 81,000 clones, just over 85% detected once. Material: CD4+ or CD8+ T cells sorted from blood, obtained in a trial of the OX40 agonist ivuxolimab. The receptor set was obtained from an adult with an advanced solid tumor such as melanoma, head and neck, liver or kidney cancer. Each CDR3 is given with its conserved first and last residue. The D gene is left open where the match is weak. Rows give clone size only sometimes, using once, few, many, or a class for an expanded clone.

V gene	D gene	J gene	clone size	CDR3 DNA	CDR3 protein
TRBV18	TRBD1	TRBJ2-7	.	TGTGCCAGCTCACCACGCGGGACAGGGACAGGGGACGAGCAGTACTTC	CASSPRGTGTGDEQYF
TRBV11-2	.	TRBJ2-2	.	TGTGCCAGCAGCTCCGGACGTATCGGGGAGCTGTTTTTT	CASSSGRIGELFF
TRBV28	TRBD1	TRBJ2-7	few	TGTGCCAGCACCCGAGCAGGGACAGGGAACGACGAGCAGTACTTC	CASTRAGTGNDEQYF
TRBV4-2	TRBD1	TRBJ1-2	.	TGTGCCAGCAGCCAAGATCGGGGACAGGGAAACTATGGCTACACCTTC	CASSQDRGQGNYGYTF
TRBV7-6	TRBD2	TRBJ2-3	.	TGTGCCAGCAGCCCGGGGGGGCCCCAGGGGCAGTATTTT	CASSPGGPQGQYF
TRBV6-6	.	TRBJ2-1	.	TGTGCCAGCAGTTACTCTGGGGTAGGTGAGCAGTTCTTC	CASSYSGVGEQFF
TRBV5-1	.	TRBJ1-6	few	TGCGCCAGCAGCTTGGATGCCGCCCGGTCACCCCTCCACTTT	CASSLDAARSPLHF
TRBV2	TRBD2	TRBJ2-3	.	TGTGCCAGCAGTAACAATGGACTAGCGGGAGCTACGCAGTATTTT	CASSNNGLAGATQYF
TRBV6-5	.	TRBJ1-4	.	TGTGCCAGCAGCCCACAGGCTCGGGGGGAAAAACTGTTTTTT	CASSPQARGEKLFF
TRBV27	.	TRBJ2-7	.	TGTGCCAGCAGTTTATCGGGCAGAGGCTACGAGCAGTACTTC	CASSLSGRGYEQYF
TRBV2	TRBD1	TRBJ1-4	.	TGTGCCAGCAGGGGGACAGGCCCTAATGAAAAACTGTTTTTT	CASRGTGPNEKLFF
TRBV19	TRBD1	TRBJ1-5	few	TGTGCCAGTAGTATCTGGACAGGTAATAGCAATCAGCCCCAGCATTTT	CASSIWTGNSNQPQHF
TRBV18	.	TRBJ2-1	once	TGTGCCAGCTCAAGTAGGGGCGCCTCCTACAATGAGCAGTTCTTC	CASSSRGASYNEQFF
TRBV19	TRBD1	TRBJ2-7	.	TGTGCCAGTAGTACCCGGACAGGGACCTACGAGCAGTACTTC	CASSTRTGTYEQYF
TRBV10-3	.	TRBJ2-3	.	TGTGCCATCAGCCAAGACAGTGCTACAGATACGCAGTATTTT	CAISQDSATDTQYF
TRBV7-9	.	TRBJ1-6	once	TGTGCCAGCAGCTTATCCAGGGGAGGTAATTCACCCCTCCACTTT	CASSLSRGGNSPLHF
TRBV11-2	.	TRBJ2-5	once	TGTGCCAGCAGCTCCGTCGGACTGGAAGAGACCCAGTACTTC	CASSSVGLEETQYF
TRBV6-5	.	TRBJ2-3	once	TGTGCCAGCAGTTCACGAGGACAGATCCCAGATACGCAGTATTTT	CASSSRGQIPDTQYF
TRBV7-2	.	TRBJ1-1	.	TGTGCCAGCAGCTTTAAGGTCGACACTGAAGCTTTCTTT	CASSFKVDTEAFF
TRBV27	.	TRBJ1-2	.	TGTGCCAGCAGTTTCGGGGGGAACGGTGGTAGTTACTATGGCTACACCTTC	CASSFGGNGGSYYGYTF
TRBV7-2	.	TRBJ1-2	.	TGTGCCAGCAGCTTAGCCTCGGGTCTCTATGGCTACACCTTC	CASSLASGLYGYTF
TRBV5-4	TRBD1	TRBJ1-5	.	TGTGCCAGCAGCTTTCAGGGGGCGGAACAGCCCCAGCATTTT	CASSFQGAEQPQHF
TRBV5-1	.	TRBJ2-3	.	TGCGCCAGCAGCGAAACTAGCCCACACACAGATACGCAGTATTTT	CASSETSPHTDTQYF
TRBV6-6	.	TRBJ1-4	.	TGTGCCAGCAGTTGGGGGTACTCAACTAATGAAAAACTGTTTTTT	CASSWGYSTNEKLFF
TRBV19	TRBD1	TRBJ2-7	.	TGTGCCAGTAAAGGACAGGCCCGCGGCGAGCAGTACTTC	CASKGQARGEQYF
TRBV5-1	.	TRBJ1-1	.	TGCGCCAGCAGCTTGGAGTCGGACACTGAAGCTTTCTTT	CASSLESDTEAFF
TRBV14	.	TRBJ2-5	.	TGTGCCAGCAGCCATGGAAGGGAAGGGACCCAGTACTTC	CASSHGREGTQYF
TRBV5-4	.	TRBJ2-7	.	TGTGCCAGCAGCTTGGATTCCGGGTCTTACGAGCAGTACTTC	CASSLDSGSYEQYF
TRBV7-2	.	TRBJ1-2	.	TGTGCCAGCAGCTTAGACGGTCGCCGGGGTGGCTACACCTTC	CASSLDGRRGGYTF
TRBV18	.	TRBJ2-6	.	TGTGCCAGCTCACCCGCCTCTCGGCGGGCCAACGTCCTGACTTTC	CASSPASRRANVLTF
TRBV21-1	.	TRBJ2-2	once	TGTGCCAGCAGCAAAGACTCGACCGGGGAGCTGTTTTTT	CASSKDSTGELFF
TRBV19	.	TRBJ2-3	.	TGTGCCAGTAGTGGGGCGGCGGGGACTAGCACAGATACGCAGTATTTT	CASSGAAGTSTDTQYF
TRBV5-1	.	TRBJ2-3	.	TGCGCCAGCACCCGGACGGGCAGATCCAGCACAGATACGCAGTATTTT	CASTRTGRSSTDTQYF
TRBV5-1	.	TRBJ2-1	.	TGCGCCAGCAGCACGGAGGGGGCTGGCAATGAGCAGTTCTTC	CASSTEGAGNEQFF
TRBV4-1	.	TRBJ1-4	.	TGCGCCAGCAGCCAAGCCAGCCTTAATGAAAAACTGTTTTTT	CASSQASLNEKLFF
TRBV28	TRBD1	TRBJ1-2	.	TGTGCCAGCAGTTGCTTGAGACAGGGGTGTACTAACTATGGCTACACCTTC	CASSCLRQGCTNYGYTF
TRBV19	.	TRBJ1-3	.	TGTGCCAGTAGTATAGATTTGGGTTCCTCTGGAAACACCATATATTTT	CASSIDLGSSGNTIYF
TRBV20-1	.	TRBJ1-4	once	TGCAGTGCTAGCTTCGAGGGCAACGGGTTTTTT	CSASFEGNGFF
TRBV19	.	TRBJ1-1	.	TGTGCCAGTAAGTCGAGGAGCTCGGACACTGAAGCTTTCTTT	CASKSRSSDTEAFF
TRBV9	TRBD2	TRBJ2-3	.	TGTGCCAGCAGCGTAGCTCTCGCGGGGAGGGTGAGAGATACGCAGTATTTT	CASSVALAGRVRDTQYF
TRBV4-3	.	TRBJ2-2	.	TGCGCCAGCAGCCCCCCTCGGGGCGGGGGCTACACCGGGGAGCTGTTTTTT	CASSPPRGGGYTGELFF
TRBV7-9	TRBD1	TRBJ1-5	.	TGTGCCAGCAGCGCCGACAGGGGGGGTCAGCCCCAGCATTTT	CASSADRGGQPQHF
TRBV25-1	.	TRBJ2-7	.	TGTGCCAGCACCGACAGGGAGGACCACGAGCAGTACTTC	CASTDREDHEQYF
TRBV5-1	.	TRBJ2-3	.	TGCGCCAGCAGGATGACAGGTTCAGACACAGATACGCAGTATTTT	CASRMTGSDTDTQYF
TRBV11-1	.	TRBJ1-1	.	TGTGCCAGCAGCCTATCCACGCGTTCCTCACCTGAAGCTTTCTTT	CASSLSTRSSPEAFF
TRBV5-4	TRBD2	TRBJ2-3	.	TGTGCCAGCACTTCAATAGCGGGGGGGCGGTTGGGCACAGATACGCAGTATTTT	CASTSIAGGRLGTDTQYF
TRBV18	.	TRBJ2-1	.	TGTGCCAGCTCACAGACTTCGATAGGGGGTGAGCAGTTCTTC	CASSQTSIGGEQFF
TRBV19	.	TRBJ1-3	.	TGTGCCAGCTACAGCGGACGCTCTGGAAACACCATATATTTT	CASYSGRSGNTIYF